The subject of this entry is one T cell receptor (beta chain). Its specificity is not known. V lost 10 bases and J 2 bases, leaving 15 bases between the germline ends. Per germline, CDR1 MDHEN and CDR2 SYDVKM. This CDR3 spans 14 amino acids. From the RT-PCR reads, TCRdb called clonotypes with MiXCR, one entry per CDR3 protein. The table records fewer than 750,000 distinct CDR3 sequences, 14% of them present only once. The data are from a study of response to subunit inactivated influenza vaccine. Study conclusions and caveats: The authors suggested that every seasonal influenza vaccination recruits few new T cells.

This clonotype originated in a man aged 45-65 years who received an inactivated influenza vaccine. The chain joins TRBV28 to TRBJ2-1, with TRBD2 as a possible D gene (6 bases). This specimen was PBMCs from blood, taken about 12 days after vaccination. For the CDR3, the DNA is TGTGCCACCGGCGGAGGGCTTACCTACAATGAGCAGTTCTTC. Encoded protein: CATGGGLTYNEQFF. Supplemented by reference TRBV28 and TRBJ2-1, the full variable domain reads DVKVTQSSRYLVKRTGEKVFLECVQDMDHENMFWYRQDPGLGLRLIYFSYDVKMKEKGDIPEGYSVSREKKERFSLILESASTNQTSMYLCATGGGLTYNEQFFGPGTRLTVL.